The clone carrying this T cell receptor (beta chain) qualifies as large. Library construction for TCR beta used iRepertoire HTBI primers and Arm-PCR of CDR3 regions. Using its own MiXCR run on the multiplex PCR reads, TCRdb lists one record per CDR3 protein. This sample has around 460,000 distinct CDR3 sequences; approximately 23% occur once, and the top ten carry about an eighth. These data are taken from a study of regulatory T cells in long-lasting Graves disease. Trimming took 3 bases from V and 4 from J; bases not matched to a gene: 6. The CDR3 sequence is 15 residues long. Germline V gives CDR1 SGDLS, CDR2 YYNGEE. The time point is: persistent/refractory GD, antithyroid drugs over 5 years with positive TRAb. From PBMCs, RNA was extracted and then used to make the TCR library.

The chain carries TRBV9 and TRBJ2-7, with 11 bases aligning to TRBD2. This specimen consisted of peripheral blood mononuclear cells (PBMCs), obtained when the disease was refractory, from a patient treated with antithyroid drugs. This clonotype originated in a female donor with Graves disease. CDR3 DNA: TGTGCCAGCAGCGGGGCTACTAGCGGGAGTTACGAGCAGTACTTC. Its translation is CASSGATSGSYEQYF.